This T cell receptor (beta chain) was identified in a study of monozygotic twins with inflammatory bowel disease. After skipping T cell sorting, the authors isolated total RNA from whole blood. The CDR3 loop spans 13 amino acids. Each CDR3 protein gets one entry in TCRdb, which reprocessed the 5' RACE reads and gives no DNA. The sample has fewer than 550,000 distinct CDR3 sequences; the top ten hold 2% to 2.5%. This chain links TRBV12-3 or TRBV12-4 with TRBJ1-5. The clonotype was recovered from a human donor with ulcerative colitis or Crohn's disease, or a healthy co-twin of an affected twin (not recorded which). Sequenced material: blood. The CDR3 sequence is CASTRTYNQPQHF.